This T cell receptor (beta chain) comes out of a study of T-cell reconstitution after alpha-beta-depleted transplantation in children. Construction of the TCRbeta library involved unique molecular identifiers. TCRdb re-analysed the PCR reads in MiXCR, keeping a single row per CDR3 protein. The sample has roughly 240,000 distinct CDR3 sequences, 6.5% to 10% seen once. The CDR3 length is 13 residues. J lost 7 bases, V lost 8 bases, and 6 bases had no gene match. CDR1 and CDR2 from the germline V gene are ENHRY and SYGVKD. This clonotype was counted many times. The V call is TRBV10-3, the J call TRBJ2-1; 9 nucleotides match TRBD2. The receptor was isolated from a male patient younger than 18 who had a stem cell transplant for acute lymphoblastic leukemia, so the T cells may come from the graft donor. The sequencing used PBMCs, mostly from graft donor cells, collected 180 days after TCRalphabeta/CD19-depleted stem cell transplant. As DNA, the CDR3 is TGTGCCATCCCGGGACTAGCAGGAAATGAGCAGTTCTTC. Translation gives CAIPGLAGNEQFF.